Shown below are 27 T cell receptor beta chains from a single sample sequenced in a study of human T cells and chemical hapten exposure. The time point here: patch test 1, 2 weeks after DPC sensitization. Noted treatment: therapeutic diphenylcyclopropenone sensitization with weekly scalp DPC. TCRdb analysed the RACE reads with MiXCR anew, one entry per CDR3 protein. Counted here are a few hundred thousand distinct CDR3 sequences, around 4.8% occurring once; the ten biggest clones make up 2% to 2.5%. The sequenced sample was whole blood, obtained in connection with sensitization to the hapten diphenylcyclopropenone (DPC). These receptor sequences come from a woman in her forties or fifties with alopecia areata. Some clones in this sample may be carry-over from other donors' samples.

There are many counts of this clonotype. Written as DNA, the CDR3 is TGTGCCAGCAGCGTAGCAGGTGCTGGGGCCAACGTCCTGACTTTC. This translates into CASSVAGAGANVLTF. V is TRBV9 and J is TRBJ2-6, with D unclear. The V gene's germline CDR1 is SGDLS and CDR2 YYNGEE. Trimming left V 0 bases short and J 2 bases short, with 6 bases between. The CDR3 consists of 15 residues.

There are many counts of this clonotype. This chain connects TRBV6-5 to TRBJ1-2; a weak D match, TRBD1 (5 bases). V was cut by 6 bases and J by 9 bases, with 17 bases left in between. The CDR3 has 13 residues. The germline V gene encodes CDR1 MNHEY and CDR2 SVGAGI. The CDR3 region is CASSPGQGARYTF. The CDR3 DNA reads as TGTGCCAGCAGCCCTGGACAAGGCGCTCGCTACACCTTC.

The chain recombines TRBV10-2 with TRBJ1-2; D is uncertain. Trimming shortened V by 2 bases and J by 8 bases, and 15 bases separated the two germline ends. CDR1 is WSHSY and CDR2 is SAAADI in the germline V gene. The CDR3 extends over 14 amino acids. CDR3 sequence reads: CASSERSFREGYTF. The CDR3 DNA is TGCGCCAGCAGTGAGCGATCGTTTAGAGAGGGCTACACCTTC.

There are many counts of this clonotype. The chain couples TRBV5-1 to TRBJ1-5; 7 bases map to TRBD1. Germline-derived CDR1 and CDR2 are SGHRS and YFSETQ. The CDR3 has 16 residues. After removal of 7 bases from V and 6 bases from J, the junction contained 16 bases not matched to a gene. CDR3 protein: CASGRGTQGKCQPQHF. CDR3 DNA: TGCGCCAGCGGCAGGGGCACACAGGGGAAGTGTCAGCCCCAGCATTTT.

This chain links TRBV3-1 with TRBJ1-2, with 9 bases that match TRBD1. Germline V gene sequence: CDR1 LGHDT, CDR2 YNNKEL (reference sequence). Trimming at V came to 2 bases and at J to 6 bases, leaving 7 bases not matched to a gene. This CDR3 is 15 amino acids long. The CDR3 DNA sequence: TGTGCCAGCAGCCAACTTCCGGGACAGGGCGATGGCTACACCTTC. It is translated as CASSQLPGQGDGYTF.

In the case of this clonotype: Since a much larger clone is just one base distant, this may be a read error. The rearrangement uses TRBV7-9 and TRBJ2-3; 7 bases are shared with TRBD1. Germline CDR1 SEHNR, CDR2 FQNEAQ (reference sequence). This CDR3 region has 17 residues. As DNA, the CDR3 is TGTGCCAGCAGCTTACCTAGAGGATACAGGGGCGCAGATATGCAGTATTTT. This translates into CASSLPRGYRGADMQYF.

This chain joins TRBV7-3 and TRBJ2-3; D is unresolved. V gave up 1 base and J gave up 1 base, with 6 bases separating them. The length of the CDR3 is 14 residues. The germline CDR1 and CDR2 sequences are SGHTA and FQGTGA. CDR3 nucleotide sequence: TGTGCCAGCAGCTTAAAAGTGGGCACAGATACGCAGTATTTT. Translated: CASSLKVGTDTQYF.

Only a few counts were recorded for this clonotype. J is TRBJ2-3 and V is TRBV2; possible D gene TRBD2, 5 bases. This CDR3 has 15 residues. Trimming removed 6 bases at V and 1 base at J, with 14 bases between. The germline V gene encodes CDR1 SNHLY and CDR2 FYNNEI. The DNA for the CDR3 is TGTGCCAGCAGCCCGAGAGCGGACCGCACAGATACGCAGTATTTT. Translating it yields CASSPRADRTDTQYF. The entire variable domain, with the rest obtained from reference TRBV2 and TRBJ2-3, is as follows: EPEVTQTPSHQVTQMGQEVILRCVPISNHLYFYWYRQILGQKVEFLVSFYNNEISEKSEIFDDQFSVERPDGSNFTLKIRSTKLEDSAMYFCASSPRADRTDTQYFGPGTRLTVL.

In this sample, this clonotype turned up a few times. The chain joins TRBV3-1 to TRBJ1-6; possibly TRBD1 for D (5 bases). Germline-derived CDR1 and CDR2 are LGHDT and YNNKEL (reference sequence). V was trimmed by 6 bases and J by 10 bases, leaving 19 bases between them. The CDR3 totals 15 residues. The CDR3 protein is CASSPEGLRRSPLHF. For the CDR3, the DNA is TGTGCCAGCAGTCCCGAGGGGCTACGGCGGTCACCCCTCCACTTT. Full variable domain (rest looked up from reference TRBV3-1 and TRBJ1-6): DTAVSQTPKYLVTQMGNDKSIKCEQNLGHDTMYWYKQDSKKFLKIMFSYNNKELIINETVPNRFSPKSPDKAHLNLHINSLELGDSAVYFCASSPEGLRRSPLHFGNGTRLTVT.

This clonotype has at least ten counts. The chain has TRBV27 and TRBJ2-2; TRBD2 matches at 13 bases. Looked up from germline, CDR1 is MNHEY and CDR2 is SMNVEV (reference sequence). V dropped 6 bases and J dropped 0; count of bases not matched to a gene: 13. CDR3 length equals 20 residues. CDR3 amino acids: CASRRPPGLAGSTNTGELFF. The CDR3 DNA reads TGTGCCAGCAGAAGACCCCCGGGACTAGCGGGATCCACGAACACCGGGGAGCTGTTTTTT.

This sequence joins TRBV9 and TRBJ1-1; TRBD1 matches 11 bases. Germline CDR1 reads SGDLS; CDR2 reads YYNGEE. The ends lost 0 bases at V and 5 bases at J; junction bases unmatched: 6. This CDR3 comprises 16 residues. CDR3 sequence: CASSVGAGTGGTEAFF. The CDR3 DNA sequence: TGTGCCAGCAGCGTAGGGGCCGGGACAGGGGGTACTGAAGCTTTCTTT.

This clonotype has ten or more counts. The chain recombines TRBV29-1 with TRBJ2-7; 12 bases fit TRBD1. The CDR3 extends over 12 amino acids. Looked up from germline, CDR1 is SQVTM and CDR2 is ANQGSEA. The trim removed 7 bases at V and 7 bases at J, leaving 5 bases unmatched. CDR3 loop: CSGGTGGVEQYF. In DNA form, the CDR3 reads TGCAGCGGCGGGACAGGGGGCGTAGAGCAGTACTTC.

The sample holds one count of this clonotype. A much bigger clone sits one base away, suggesting this may be a read error. J is TRBJ2-1 and V is TRBV7-2; 11 nucleotides align to TRBD2. The germline gives CDR1 SGHTA, CDR2 FQGNSA. This CDR3 has 17 residues. The CDR3 region has the DNA TGTGTCAGCAGCCTCACTTTCCTAGCGGGAGGATCGAATGAGCAGTTCTTC. It encodes CVSSLTFLAGGSNEQFF.

The genes are TRBV7-2 and TRBJ1-5; D call uncertain. The CDR3 spans 13 residues. Germline values: CDR1 SGHTA, CDR2 FQGNSA. V was clipped by 5 bases and J by 7 bases, with 12 bases between them. CDR3 nucleotide sequence: TGTGCCAGCAGCATCCATGAGGGCCAGCCCCAGCATTTT. This encodes CASSIHEGQPQHF. Filled out from reference TRBV7-2 and TRBJ1-5, the complete variable domain reads GAGVSQSPSNKVTEKGKDVELRCDPISGHTALYWYRQSLGQGLEFLIYFQGNSAPDKSGLPSDRFSAERTGGSVSTLTIQRTQQEDSAVYLCASSIHEGQPQHFGDGTRLSIL.

For the CDR3, the DNA is TGTGCCAGCAGCCACCGGCGGGCCCACAATGAGCAGTTCTTC. Amino acids: CASSHRRAHNEQFF. The chain joins TRBV3-1 to TRBJ2-1; tentatively, D is TRBD2 (5 bases). Germline loops: CDR1 LGHDT, CDR2 YNNKEL (reference sequence). The CDR3 has 14 residues. The V end lost 3 bases, the J end lost 5 bases, and 11 bases lay between the germline ends.

This chain links TRBV5-6 with TRBJ2-1; D gene uncertain. The germline CDR1 and CDR2 sequences are SGHDT and YYEEEE. The CDR3 has 11 amino acids. Trimming shortened V by 1 base and J by 10 bases, and 6 bases separated the two germline ends. The CDR3 DNA reads as TGTGCCAGCAGCTTGAACCGGGAGCAGTTCTTC. Protein sequence: CASSLNREQFF.

This clonotype was counted ten times or more. The chain joins TRBV5-1 to TRBJ1-2; tentatively, D is TRBD1 (6 bases). Germline CDR1 reads SGHRS; CDR2 reads YFSETQ. The CDR3 runs 13 residues. V was shortened by 5 bases and J by 6 bases, with 14 bases between the two germline ends. The CDR3 DNA reads as TGCGCCAGCAGAGACAACAGGGTGGATGGCTACACCTTC. Translated: CASRDNRVDGYTF.

Only a few counts were recorded for this clonotype. The chain links TRBV10-3 to TRBJ1-3; TRBD1 matches 7 bases. Germline CDR1 is ENHRY and CDR2 is SYGVKD. This CDR3 is 13 amino acids long. V gave up 11 bases and J gave up 0 bases; unmatched junction bases: 4. The CDR3 nucleotides read TGTGCCTTTTCAGGGGGCTCTGGAAACACCATATATTTT. It encodes CAFSGGSGNTIYF.

This clonotype was picked up many times. The J gene is TRBJ2-2, the V gene TRBV5-1, with 14 bases aligning to TRBD2. CDR3 size: 17 residues. CDR1 is SGHRS and CDR2 is YFSETQ in the germline V gene. The V gene end was trimmed by 6 bases and the J gene end by 5 bases; junction bases not matched to a gene: 9. The CDR3 DNA follows: TGCGCCAGCAACACCGGGACTAGCGGGAGTTTGACCGGGGAGCTGTTTTTT. Protein: CASNTGTSGSLTGELFF.

This clonotype was seen many times. V and J are TRBV6-5 and TRBJ1-2; D unresolved. Germline CDR1 MNHEY, CDR2 SVGAGI. V gave up 6 bases and J gave up 3 bases, with 8 bases separating them. CDR3 length equals 12 residues. The CDR3 DNA reads TGTGCCAGCAGGTCAGATGACTATGGCTACACCTTC. Residues: CASRSDDYGYTF.

This chain uses TRBV12-3 or TRBV12-4 with TRBJ1-1; D is perhaps TRBD1 (6 bases). The CDR3 loop spans 14 amino acids. V was cut by 5 bases and J by 11 bases, with 21 bases left in between. As DNA, the CDR3 is TGTGCCAGCAGTCCACAGGGACAAGGTGGGCAGGCTTTCTTT. Amino acid sequence: CASSPQGQGGQAFF.

This clonotype occurred many times. CDR3 region: CSATSGRRSEQFF. CDR3 DNA: TGCAGCGCGACTAGCGGGAGGCGGAGTGAGCAGTTCTTC. The chain uses TRBV29-1 and TRBJ2-1; TRBD2 aligns across 13 bases. The trim removed 7 bases at V and 9 bases at J, leaving 6 bases unmatched. The CDR3 loop spans 13 amino acids. CDR1 SQVTM and CDR2 ANQGSEA come from the germline V gene.

This clonotype appeared a few times. The rearrangement links TRBV28 to TRBJ2-3, with TRBD1 as a possible D gene (7 bases). The V gene lost 3 bases and the J gene lost 6 bases, with 13 bases spanning the gap. The germline V gene encodes CDR1 MDHEN and CDR2 SYDVKM. This CDR3 is built from 14 residues. Here the CDR3 reads CASSFGTAGDTQYF. Here the CDR3 DNA reads TGTGCCAGCAGTTTTGGGACAGCGGGCGATACGCAGTATTTT. The whole variable domain, filled in from reference TRBV28 and TRBJ2-3, reads DVKVTQSSRYLVKRTGEKVFLECVQDMDHENMFWYRQDPGLGLRLIYFSYDVKMKEKGDIPEGYSVSREKKERFSLILESASTNQTSMYLCASSFGTAGDTQYFGPGTRLTVL.

The sample holds many counts of this clonotype. V and J are TRBV19 and TRBJ2-1; unclear D gene. The germline V gene encodes CDR1 LNHDA and CDR2 SQIVND (reference sequence). Trimming took off 5 bases at V and 7 bases at J, with 15 bases between the two ends. The CDR3 sequence is 14 residues long. The CDR3 DNA sequence: TGTGCCAGTAGTCAGCTAGTGTCGGGTAATGAGCAGTTCTTC. Protein: CASSQLVSGNEQFF.

The chain combines TRBV4-3 with TRBJ2-1; D ambiguous. V was cut by 2 bases and J by 2 bases, with 10 bases left in between. This CDR3 contains 15 residues. Germline values: CDR1 LGHNA, CDR2 YSLEER. The CDR3 DNA is TGCGCCAGCAGCCAAACGGACGCCACCTACAATGAGCAGTTCTTC. This codes for CASSQTDATYNEQFF.

This clonotype showed up many times. The gene calls are TRBV29-1 and TRBJ1-4; a possible D gene is TRBD1 (5 bases). Germline V lookup: CDR1 SQVTM, CDR2 ANQGSEA. With 7 bases removed from V and 12 bases from J, the gap between germline ends came to 21 bases. This CDR3 contains 13 residues. Written as DNA, the CDR3 is TGCAGCGGGGGCCGGCCGAACGGGGGAGAACTGTTTTTT. It specifies CSGGRPNGGELFF.

This clonotype was observed at least ten times. The chain is built from TRBV3-1 and TRBJ2-2; D call uncertain. V dropped 0 bases and J dropped 2 bases, with 10 bases sitting between them. The CDR3 covers 16 residues. Germline CDR1 reads LGHDT; CDR2 reads YNNKEL (reference sequence). The CDR3 DNA follows: TGTGCCAGCAGCCAAGAAGGAACGGTAAACACCGGGGAGCTGTTTTTT. Its translation is CASSQEGTVNTGELFF.